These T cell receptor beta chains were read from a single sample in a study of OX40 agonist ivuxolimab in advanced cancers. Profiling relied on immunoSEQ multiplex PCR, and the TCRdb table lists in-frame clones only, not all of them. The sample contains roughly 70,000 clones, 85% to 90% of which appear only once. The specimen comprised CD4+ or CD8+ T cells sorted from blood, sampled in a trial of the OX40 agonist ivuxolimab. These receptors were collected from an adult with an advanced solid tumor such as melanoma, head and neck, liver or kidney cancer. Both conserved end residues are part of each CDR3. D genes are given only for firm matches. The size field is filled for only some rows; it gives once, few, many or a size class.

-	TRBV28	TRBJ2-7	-	TGTGCCAGCACCGTAGGGATGGGTAAAAGATACGAGCAGTACTTC	CASTVGMGKRYEQYF
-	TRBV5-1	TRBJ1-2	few	TGCGCCAGCAGCTTGGGGGAAGTCGACTATGGCTACACCTTC	CASSLGEVDYGYTF
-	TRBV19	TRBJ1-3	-	TGTGCCAGTAGTATACGCGTTATCACCTCTGGAAACACCATATATTTT	CASSIRVITSGNTIYF
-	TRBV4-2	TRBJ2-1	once	TGTGCCAGCAGCCAAGATCCTACACGCGGGACCGACAATGAGCAGTTCTTC	CASSQDPTRGTDNEQFF
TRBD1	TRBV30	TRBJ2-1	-	TGTGCCTACCATGGGGTAGGGACAGTGATTTACAATGAGCAGTTCTTC	CAYHGVGTVIYNEQFF
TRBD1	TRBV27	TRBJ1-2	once	TGTGCCAGCGGGGACAGGGCGGAGGGTAGCTACACCTTC	CASGDRAEGSYTF
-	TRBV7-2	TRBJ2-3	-	TGTGCCAGCAGCTTTAGCACAGATACGCAGTATTTT	CASSFSTDTQYF
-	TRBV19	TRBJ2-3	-	TGTGCCAGTAGTTGGGACAAGGGAGATACGCAGTATTTT	CASSWDKGDTQYF
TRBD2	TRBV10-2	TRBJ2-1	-	TGCGCCAGCAGTGAGACTAGCGGGGGGGGTCATGAGCAGTTCTTC	CASSETSGGGHEQFF
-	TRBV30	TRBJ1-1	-	TGTGCCTGGAAGTTTGGTATGAACACTGAAGCTTTCTTT	CAWKFGMNTEAFF
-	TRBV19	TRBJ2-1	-	TGTGCCACCGGGTTCAATGAGCAGTTCTTC	CATGFNEQFF
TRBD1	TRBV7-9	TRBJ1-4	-	TGTGCCAGCAGCAACGACAGGGGGGACGAAAAACTGTTTTTT	CASSNDRGDEKLFF
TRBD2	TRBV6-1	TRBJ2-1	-	TGTGCCAGCAGTGACCCAGGGACTAGCGGGAGGGATAATGAGCAGTTCTTC	CASSDPGTSGRDNEQFF
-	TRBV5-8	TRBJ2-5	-	TGTGCCAGCAGCTTGGAAGGGACTCTGCAGTACTTC	CASSLEGTLQYF
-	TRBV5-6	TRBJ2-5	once	TGTGCCAGCAGCTTGGACCATTTGGAGACCCAGTACTTC	CASSLDHLETQYF
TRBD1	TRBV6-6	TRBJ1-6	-	TGTGCCACCACTACAGGGGCTGGCAATTCACCCCTCCACTTT	CATTTGAGNSPLHF
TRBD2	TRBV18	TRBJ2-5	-	TGTGCCAGCTCACCCGGCGGGGGGCAAGAGACCCAGTACTTC	CASSPGGGQETQYF
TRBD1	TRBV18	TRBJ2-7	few	TGTGCCAGCTCGCGGATACCGGGACAGGGGGCGCGGGAGCAGTACTTC	CASSRIPGQGAREQYF
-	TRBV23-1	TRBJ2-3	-	TGCGCCAGCAGTCCGTTCCAGGGTACCACAGATACGCAGTATTTT	CASSPFQGTTDTQYF
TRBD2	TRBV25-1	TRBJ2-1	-	TGTGCCAGCAGTGAGAGGGCGGGGGTTACACCCTACAATGAGCAGTTCTTC	CASSERAGVTPYNEQFF
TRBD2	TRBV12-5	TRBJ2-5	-	TGTGCTAGTGGTTTGGGCGGGGGGGCGGAGACCCAGTACTTC	CASGLGGGAETQYF
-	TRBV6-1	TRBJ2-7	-	TGTGCCACTTGCAGGACCTCCTACGAGCAGTACTTC	CATCRTSYEQYF
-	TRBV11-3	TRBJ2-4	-	TGTGCCAGCAGCGGGCCGGGGGTGAACATTCAGTACTTC	CASSGPGVNIQYF
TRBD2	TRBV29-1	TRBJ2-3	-	TGCAGCGTTAGACGGACTAGCGGGGGGTTCACAGATACGCAGTATTTT	CSVRRTSGGFTDTQYF
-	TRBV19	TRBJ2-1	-	TGTGCCAGTAGTATAGATGGGACATCCTTGGGCAATGAGCAGTTCTTC	CASSIDGTSLGNEQFF
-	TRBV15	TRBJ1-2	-	TGTGCCACCAGCAGAGATCCAGGTCCTTATGGCTACACCTTC	CATSRDPGPYGYTF
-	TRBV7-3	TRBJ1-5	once	TGTGCCAGCAGCCCCGCCAGGGATCAGCCCCAGCATTTT	CASSPARDQPQHF
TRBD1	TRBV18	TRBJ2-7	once	TGTGCCAGCTCACCGTCTACAGGGGAATACGAGCAGTACTTC	CASSPSTGEYEQYF
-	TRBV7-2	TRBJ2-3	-	TGTGCCAGCAGCTTAAGGGAACTAAACACAGATACGCAGTATTTT	CASSLRELNTDTQYF
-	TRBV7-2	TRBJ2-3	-	TGTGCCAGCAGCTTAGAATGGCAGCGTGCTGCGCAGTATTTT	CASSLEWQRAAQYF
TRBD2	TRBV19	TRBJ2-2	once	TGTGCCAGTACCCTCCTGGGCGGGAGAGGCACCGGGGAGCTGTTTTTT	CASTLLGGRGTGELFF
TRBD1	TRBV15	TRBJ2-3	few	TGTGCCACCAGCAGTCGGGACAGGGGATACACAGATACGCAGTATTTT	CATSSRDRGYTDTQYF
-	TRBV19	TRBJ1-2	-	TGTGCCAGTAGTACCCCGGGTAACTATGGCTACACCTTC	CASSTPGNYGYTF
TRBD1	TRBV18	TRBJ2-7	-	TGTGCCAGCTCATTAACAGGGGACCCCTCCTACGAGCAGTACTTC	CASSLTGDPSYEQYF
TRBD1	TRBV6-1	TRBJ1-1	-	TGTGCCAGCCCCCCCCAACAGGGGGGTGAAGCTTTCTTT	CASPPQQGGEAFF
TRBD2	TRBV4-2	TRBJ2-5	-	TGTGCCAGCAGCCAAGATAGGCTAGCGGGGGCCCAGTACTTC	CASSQDRLAGAQYF
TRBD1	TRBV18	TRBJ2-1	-	TGTGCCAGCTCATTGGGACAGCTCTACAATGAGCAGTTCTTC	CASSLGQLYNEQFF
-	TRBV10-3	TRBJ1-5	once	TGTGCCTCTAGAGGGCCGGATAGAGATCAGCCCCAGCATTTT	CASRGPDRDQPQHF
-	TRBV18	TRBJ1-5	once	TGTGCCAGCTCACTAGGGTTGAGACAGCCCCAGCATTTT	CASSLGLRQPQHF
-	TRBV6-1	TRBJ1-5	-	TGTGCCAGCCATTCTATGGGGGGCGATCAGCCCCAGCATTTT	CASHSMGGDQPQHF
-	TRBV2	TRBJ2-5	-	TGTGCCAGCACTAGATCCCAAGAGACCCAGTACTTC	CASTRSQETQYF
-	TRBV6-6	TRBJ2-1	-	TGTGCCAGCAGGGTCAGGCCTGTCGGTAATGAGCAGTTCTTC	CASRVRPVGNEQFF
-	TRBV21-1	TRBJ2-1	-	TGTGCCAGCAGTACCACCTCTAGCTCCTACAATGAGCAGTTCTTC	CASSTTSSSYNEQFF
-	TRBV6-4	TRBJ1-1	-	TGTGCCAGCAGTACCGACAGGAACACTGAAGCTTTCTTT	CASSTDRNTEAFF
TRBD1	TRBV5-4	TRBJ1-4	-	TGTGCCAGCAGCGAGGGACAGGGTTCGATGTTTGAAAAACTGTTTTTT	CASSEGQGSMFEKLFF
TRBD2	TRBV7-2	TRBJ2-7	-	TGTGCCAGCAGCCCCCGCGGGGCGGGAGTTATCTACGAGCAGTACTTC	CASSPRGAGVIYEQYF